One sample yielded the 30 T cell receptor beta chains listed below, sequenced in a study of blood T cell repertoires in COVID-19. Sequencing was performed with immunoSEQ multiplex PCR; in TCRdb, only in-frame clones are kept and a portion is missing. The sample lists 55,000 to 75,000 clones, around 83% occurring once. Specimen: peripheral blood. These receptors were taken from a man between 65 and 80 years old with acute or convalescent COVID-19.

The J gene is TRBJ2-1, the V gene TRBV5-4; 7 positions agree with TRBD2. J gave up 4 bases and V 6 bases, and 7 bases lay outside the gene matches. CDR3 length: 14 residues. The germline gives CDR1 SGHNT, CDR2 YYREEE (reference sequence). CDR3 protein: CASKRPGLYNEQFF. CDR3 nucleotide sequence: TGTGCCAGCAAGAGACCGGGACTATACAATGAGCAGTTCTTC.

The chain joins TRBV7-9 to TRBJ2-3; 10 positions match TRBD2. The CDR3 sequence is 14 residues long. Germline CDR1 is SEHNR and CDR2 is FQNEAQ (reference sequence). V dropped 5 bases and J dropped 8; count of bases not matched to a gene: 7. The CDR3 loop reads CASSPGLAWGTQYF. The CDR3 coding sequence is TGTGCCAGCAGCCCGGGACTAGCGTGGGGTACGCAGTATTTT.

V and J are TRBV2 and TRBJ2-2; the D is unclear. V lost 6 bases, J lost 6 bases, and 14 bases lay in between. This CDR3 is 14 amino acids long. Per the germline V gene, CDR1 is SNHLY and CDR2 is FYNNEI. CDR3 sequence reads: CASSLLREAGELFF. The CDR3 region has the DNA TGTGCCAGCAGCCTACTCCGAGAGGCCGGGGAGCTGTTTTTT. Full variable domain (remainder filled in from reference TRBV2 and TRBJ2-2): EPEVTQTPSHQVTQMGQEVILRCVPISNHLYFYWYRQILGQKVEFLVSFYNNEISEKSEIFDDQFSVERPDGSNFTLKIRSTKLEDSAMYFCASSLLREAGELFFGEGSRLTVL.

This clone was observed once. The J gene is TRBJ1-1, the V gene TRBV30; no clear D. Germline V gene data show CDR1 as GTSNPN and CDR2 as SVGIG (reference sequence). The V gene lost 2 bases and the J gene lost 6 bases, with 7 bases spanning the gap. The length of the CDR3 is 11 residues. The CDR3 region is CAWSLGAEAFF. CDR3 DNA: TGTGCCTGGAGTCTCGGTGCTGAAGCTTTCTTT. The full variable domain, its missing parts supplied by reference TRBV30 and TRBJ1-1, is SQTIHQWPATLVQPVGSPLSLECTVEGTSNPNLYWYRQAAGRGLQLLFYSVGIGQISSEVPQNLSASRPQDRQFILSSKKLLLSDSGFYLCAWSLGAEAFFGQGTRLTVV.

The chain has TRBV5-4 and TRBJ2-1, with D tentatively TRBD2 (7 bases). Germline V CDR1 and CDR2: SGHNT, YYREEE (reference sequence). V was clipped by 4 bases and J by 6 bases, with 17 bases between them. This CDR3 region has 15 residues. For the CDR3, the DNA is TGTGCCAGCAGCCGGGGGGCTAGCGAGCGCAATGAGCAGTTCTTC. This codes for CASSRGASERNEQFF.

This chain connects TRBV5-6 to TRBJ2-2; 7 positions agree with TRBD2. Trimming cost V 0 bases and J 3 bases; bases outside gene matches: 8. The germline V gene encodes CDR1 SGHDT and CDR2 YYEEEE. The CDR3 is 17 amino acids. CDR3: CASSLVGGGYYTGELFF. Written as DNA, the CDR3 is TGTGCCAGCAGCTTGGTGGGGGGAGGGTACTACACCGGGGAGCTGTTTTTT.

The chain couples TRBV28 to TRBJ1-2, with D maybe TRBD1 (5 bases). The length of the CDR3 is 15 residues. Germline V gives CDR1 MDHEN, CDR2 SYDVKM. Trimming pared 3 bases from V and 0 bases from J, leaving 11 bases between. CDR3 loop: CASSLMGPSNYGYTF. DNA of the CDR3: TGTGCCAGCAGTTTGATGGGGCCTTCTAACTATGGCTACACCTTC.

This chain connects TRBV9 to TRBJ2-7, with 8 bases matching TRBD2. The CDR3 totals 16 residues. Germline CDR1 is SGDLS and CDR2 is YYNGEE. Germline trimming cut 0 bases from V and 5 bases from J; bases unmatched to any gene: 10. This CDR3 is CASSVEAMAGGHEQYF. In nucleotides, the CDR3 is TGTGCCAGCAGCGTAGAGGCAATGGCGGGAGGCCACGAGCAGTACTTC.

A note on this clone: One junction end disagrees with the germline gene, perhaps due to a read error. The chain joins TRBV9 to TRBJ1-2, with 10 bases matching TRBD1. The CDR3 length is 15 residues. Germline loops: CDR1 SGDLS, CDR2 YYNGEE. The CDR3 here is CASSVDVQGGQGIHF. The CDR3 bases are TGTGCCAGCAGCGTAGATGTCCAGGGGGGACAGGGGATCCACTTC. The full variable domain, completed using reference TRBV9 and TRBJ1-2, is DSGVTQTPKHLITATGQRVTLRCSPRSGDLSVYWYQQSLDQGLQFLIQYYNGEERAKGNILERFSAQQFPDLHSELNLSSLELGDSALYFCASSVDVQGGQGIHFGSGTRLTVV.

This chain joins TRBV4-1 and TRBJ2-5; 7 bases align to TRBD2. This CDR3 is built from 16 residues. Germline-derived CDR1 and CDR2 are MGHRA and YSYEKL. The V and J ends lost 3 bases and 4 bases, in that order; junction bases with no gene match: 11. DNA for the CDR3: TGCGCCAGCAGCCAGCGGGACGGGGGGTATGGAGAGACCCAGTACTTC. As protein: CASSQRDGGYGETQYF.

The CDR3 region has the DNA TGCGCCAGCGAGCTGGGGGCGGTTAGCACAGATACGCAGTATTTT. Translated, it gives CASELGAVSTDTQYF. The chain combines TRBV10-2 with TRBJ2-3; TRBD1 is a possible D gene (6 bases). Trimming took 8 bases from V and 0 from J, leaving 15 bases between them. Per germline, CDR1 WSHSY and CDR2 SAAADI. This CDR3 comprises 15 residues.

The chain couples TRBV7-3 to TRBJ2-1; tentatively, D is TRBD1 (7 bases). Germline assignment: CDR1 SGHTA and CDR2 FQGTGA. The V and J ends lost 0 bases and 7 bases respectively, with 22 bases between them. The CDR3 covers 18 residues. The CDR3 sequence is CASSLTVSGGGRGNEQFF. The CDR3 DNA reads as TGTGCCAGCAGCTTAACGGTTAGCGGAGGAGGCAGGGGGAATGAGCAGTTCTTC.

Only a few counts were recorded for this clone. The chain combines TRBV19 with TRBJ2-2; the match to TRBD1 covers 7 bases. Germline CDR1 LNHDA, CDR2 SQIVND (reference sequence). CDR3 length equals 16 residues. Germline trimming cut 1 base from V and 2 bases from J; bases unmatched to any gene: 4. The DNA for the CDR3 is TGTGCCAGTAGTATAGGGGGGACAGCAAACACCGGGGAGCTGTTTTTT. It translates to CASSIGGTANTGELFF. Full variable domain (rest looked up from reference TRBV19 and TRBJ2-2): DGGITQSPKYLFRKEGQNVTLSCEQNLNHDAMYWYRQDPGQGLRLIYYSQIVNDFQKGDIAEGYSVSREKKESFPLTVTSAQKNPTAFYLCASSIGGTANTGELFFGEGSRLTVL.

This clone was seen just once. This chain links TRBV2 with TRBJ2-3, with TRBD1 matching over 9 bases. J gave up 3 bases and V 5 bases, and 3 bases lay outside the gene matches. The CDR3 consists of 14 residues. Germline values: CDR1 SNHLY, CDR2 FYNNEI. In DNA, the CDR3 is TGTGCCAGCAGTATGGACAGGGGTACAGATACGCAGTATTTT. Amino acid sequence: CASSMDRGTDTQYF.

The rearrangement joins TRBV5-4 to TRBJ1-6, with 7 bases matching TRBD1. V was clipped by 4 bases and J by 7 bases; unmatched bases: 11. Germline V gives CDR1 SGHNT, CDR2 YYREEE (reference sequence). The CDR3 contains 16 residues. CDR3 sequence reads: CASSTTGQRRNSPLHF. The CDR3 nucleotides are TGTGCCAGCAGCACAACGGGACAGCGCCGAAATTCACCCCTCCACTTT.

This clone was seen a few times. The genes are TRBV11-2 and TRBJ2-7; a weak D match, TRBD1 (5 bases). CDR3 length: 14 residues. V gave up 2 bases and J gave up 4 bases, with 12 bases separating them. Germline V gene data show CDR1 as SGHAT and CDR2 as FQNNGV. CDR3 sequence (DNA): TGTGCCAGCAGCTTACGCCAGGGCTATTACGAGCAGTACTTC. This gives the protein CASSLRQGYYEQYF.

The chain links TRBV7-2 to TRBJ1-2; 10 positions match TRBD1. J gave up 3 bases and V 5 bases, and 6 bases lay outside the gene matches. CDR3 length equals 15 residues. CDR1 and CDR2 (germline): SGHTA, FQGNSA. CDR3 sequence: CASSPGTGAYYGYTF. The DNA of the CDR3 is TGTGCCAGCAGCCCCGGGACAGGGGCTTACTATGGCTACACCTTC. Filled out from reference TRBV7-2 and TRBJ1-2, the complete variable domain reads GAGVSQSPSNKVTEKGKDVELRCDPISGHTALYWYRQSLGQGLEFLIYFQGNSAPDKSGLPSDRFSAERTGGSVSTLTIQRTQQEDSAVYLCASSPGTGAYYGYTFGSGTRLTVV.

The chain has TRBV30 and TRBJ2-3; D is possibly TRBD2 (6 bases). The CDR3 consists of 14 residues. Germline V gene sequence: CDR1 GTSNPN, CDR2 SVGIG (reference sequence). DNA for the CDR3: TGTCTACTGGAGGGGAAAGGGGCCGAAGATACGCAGTATTTT. Translating it yields CLLEGKGAEDTQYF. The entire variable domain, with the rest obtained from reference TRBV30 and TRBJ2-3, is as follows: SQTIHQWPATLVQPVGSPLSLECTVEGTSNPNLYWYRQAAGRGLQLLFYSVGIGQISSEVPQNLSASRPQDRQFILSSKKLLLSDSGFYLCLLEGKGAEDTQYFGPGTRLTVL.

The chain uses TRBV27 and TRBJ1-1; weak D call: TRBD1 (5 bases). V lost 6 bases to trimming and J lost 0 bases, with 17 bases between them. The germline V gene has CDR1 MNHEY and CDR2 SMNVEV (reference sequence). The CDR3 totals 16 residues. CDR3 in amino acids: CASRIVGQPLNTEAFF. The CDR3 nucleotides read TGTGCCAGCAGAATTGTGGGGCAGCCCCTGAACACTGAAGCTTTCTTT.

The chain carries TRBV30 and TRBJ1-3, with D unclear. The germline CDR1 and CDR2 sequences are GTSNPN and SVGIG (reference sequence). The CDR3 covers 17 residues. The V end was cut by 0 bases, the J end by 2 bases, with 17 bases between. CDR3 in DNA: TGTGCCTGGAGTGTAGGCGGTTCCGGAGGACCTGGAAACACCATATATTTT. This gives the protein CAWSVGGSGGPGNTIYF. Using reference TRBV30 and TRBJ1-3 for the parts outside the CDR3, the full variable domain is SQTIHQWPATLVQPVGSPLSLECTVEGTSNPNLYWYRQAAGRGLQLLFYSVGIGQISSEVPQNLSASRPQDRQFILSSKKLLLSDSGFYLCAWSVGGSGGPGNTIYFGEGSWLTVV.

The rearrangement uses TRBV7-9 and TRBJ1-2; maybe TRBD1 (6 bases). The CDR3 contains 13 residues. Per germline, CDR1 SEHNR and CDR2 FQNEAQ (reference sequence). V was pared by 5 bases and J by 5 bases, with 12 bases between. CDR3 sequence reads: CASSPGVSYGYTF. In DNA, the CDR3 is TGTGCCAGCAGCCCAGGGGTTTCTTATGGCTACACCTTC.

This rearrangement joins TRBV15 to TRBJ2-2; 7 nucleotides line up with TRBD2. V was clipped by 1 base and J by 3 bases; unmatched bases: 11. Germline V gives CDR1 LNHNV, CDR2 YYDKDF (reference sequence). The CDR3 contains 18 residues. The CDR3 here is CATSRVGGGRVHTGELFF. The DNA of the CDR3 is TGTGCCACCAGCAGAGTAGGTGGCGGGAGAGTGCACACCGGGGAGCTGTTTTTT.

The genes are TRBV7-3 and TRBJ1-1, with D maybe TRBD1 (5 bases). V lost 6 bases and J 6 bases, leaving 14 bases between the germline ends. The CDR3 spans 13 residues. Germline V gene lookup returns CDR1 SGHTA and CDR2 FQGTGA. For the CDR3, the DNA is TGTGCCAGCAGTGAGGGACTTTTCTCTGAAGCTTTCTTT. Amino acids: CASSEGLFSEAFF.

This clone was observed a single time. The chain has TRBV30 and TRBJ1-5, with D unresolved. From germline, CDR1 is GTSNPN and CDR2 SVGIG (reference sequence). CDR3 length equals 13 residues. V gave up 0 bases and J gave up 4 bases, with 7 bases separating them. The CDR3 region has the DNA TGTGCCTGGAGTGTACTCAGGAATCAGCCCCAGCATTTT. Its protein product is CAWSVLRNQPQHF.

For the CDR3, the DNA is TGCGCCAGCAGCTTGGCAGGGTTCTCCTACGAGCAGTACTTC. It yields the protein CASSLAGFSYEQYF. This chain links TRBV5-1 with TRBJ2-7; D is perhaps TRBD1 (5 bases). V lost 0 bases and J lost 0, with 7 bases in between. The CDR3 has 14 residues. CDR1 SGHRS and CDR2 YFSETQ come from the germline V gene.

This chain links TRBV19 with TRBJ1-2, with D uncertain. The CDR3 consists of 13 residues. Between the trimmed V and J ends, which lost 6 bases and 2 bases, there was a span of 10 bases. Germline lookup yields CDR1 LNHDA and CDR2 SQIVND (reference sequence). The CDR3 sequence: CASSHAGNYGYTF. The CDR3 bases are TGTGCCAGTAGCCATGCGGGGAACTATGGCTACACCTTC.

The rearrangement uses TRBV5-1 and TRBJ1-1, with D hard to call. V was clipped by 0 bases and J by 5 bases, with 11 bases between them. The CDR3 consists of 14 residues. Looked up from germline, CDR1 is SGHRS and CDR2 is YFSETQ. CDR3 in amino acids: CASSLGRGGTEAFF. The CDR3 nucleotides read TGCGCCAGCAGCTTGGGTCGGGGAGGGACTGAAGCTTTCTTT.

CDR3 sequence reads: CASSLQGGSGETQYF. The DNA of the CDR3 is TGTGCCAGCAGCTTACAAGGCGGGAGTGGAGAGACCCAGTACTTC. This chain connects TRBV7-3 to TRBJ2-5; 7 nucleotides line up with TRBD2. The CDR3 totals 15 residues. Per the germline V gene, CDR1 is SGHTA and CDR2 is FQGTGA. The V segment lost 2 bases and the J segment 4 bases; nucleotides outside the gene matches: 7.

The J gene is TRBJ2-1, the V gene TRBV18, with a weak D call TRBD2 (6 bases). The CDR3 is 15 residues long. V was cut by 1 base and J by 5 bases, with 12 bases left in between. The germline CDR1 and CDR2 sequences are KGHSH and LQKENI. CDR3: CASSPRGSGDNEQFF. In DNA form, the CDR3 reads TGTGCCAGCTCACCACGGGGTAGCGGTGACAATGAGCAGTTCTTC. The complete variable domain, with remaining parts taken from reference TRBV18 and TRBJ2-1, reads NAGVMQNPRHLVRRRGQEARLRCSPMKGHSHVYWYRQLPEEGLKFMVYLQKENIIDESGMPKERFSAEFPKEGPSILRIQQVVRGDSAAYFCASSPRGSGDNEQFFGPGTRLTVL.

The V gene is TRBV19, the J gene TRBJ1-6; 7 bases agree with TRBD1. The CDR3 consists of 16 residues. CDR1 is LNHDA, CDR2 SQIVND, per germline (reference sequence). Losses at the gene ends were 5 bases for V and 0 bases for J; bases not matched to a gene: 4. As DNA, the CDR3 is TGTGCCAGTAGTTCACAGGGGTACTCCTATAATTCACCCCTCCACTTT. Translating it yields CASSSQGYSYNSPLHF.